These 30 T cell receptor beta chains originate from one sample sequenced in a study of T cells in Graves' hyperthyroidism and ophthalmopathy (dated by TCRdb to the late 2010s). Library preparation used multiplex PCR. For sequencing, an Illumina HiSeq 2000 was employed. The TCR beta CDR3 regions were amplified from RNA transcripts. The first round of RT-PCR for the TCR CDR3 was performed with the HTBI primer set and the Qiagen OneStep RT-PCR kit. TCRdb passed the public sequencing reads through fastp at Q25 and MiXCR, retaining productive beta sequences. Rows with a matching CDR3 protein are joined into one entry that keeps the most common DNA and genes. This sample has hundreds of thousands of distinct CDR3 sequences in its table, and around 16% of those were observed once. The top ten clones comprise just under 8% of the sample. Sequenced material: blood. These TCRs come from a woman aged 18-29 years with Graves' hyperthyroidism.

The chain recombines TRBV29-1 with TRBJ1-4; 9 bases fit TRBD1. Germline V lookup: CDR1 SQVTM, CDR2 ANQGSEA. The CDR3 consists of 14 residues. V lost 4 bases and J lost 4; bases outside the gene matches: 4. DNA of the CDR3: TGCAGCGTTGGAGGGACAGGGTATAATGAAAAACTGTTTTTT. It codes for CSVGGTGYNEKLFF.

V and J are TRBV6-1 and TRBJ2-7; D ambiguous. The CDR3 extends over 11 amino acids. Trimming removed 6 bases from V and 7 bases from J, with 10 bases in between. Looked up from germline, CDR1 is MNHNS and CDR2 is SASEGT. The chain's CDR3 is CASSPTSEQYF. CDR3 DNA: TGTGCCAGCAGCCCAACCTCAGAGCAGTACTTC.

This chain joins TRBV11-2 and TRBJ2-7, with 8 bases that match TRBD2. CDR3 length: 16 amino acids. CDR1 and CDR2 (germline): SGHAT, FQNNGV. Losses at the gene ends were 2 bases for V and 1 base for J; bases not matched to a gene: 7. The CDR3 nucleotides read TGTGCCAGCAGCTTACTTTCTAGCGGGCAATCCTACGAGCAGTACTTC. As protein: CASSLLSSGQSYEQYF. Using reference TRBV11-2 and TRBJ2-7 for the parts outside the CDR3, the full variable domain is EAGVAQSPRYKIIEKRQSVAFWCNPISGHATLYWYQQILGQGPKLLIQFQNNGVVDDSQLPKDRFSAERLKGVDSTLKIQPAKLEDSAVYLCASSLLSSGQSYEQYFGPGTRLTVT.

At least ten counts were recorded for this clonotype. The rearrangement links TRBV28 to TRBJ1-2; unclear D gene. V lost 7 bases to trimming and J lost 2 bases, with 5 bases between them. CDR1 is MDHEN and CDR2 is SYDVKM in the germline V gene. The CDR3 loop spans 11 amino acids. CDR3 sequence reads: CASTSNYGYTF. CDR3 DNA sequence: TGTGCCAGCACTTCCAACTATGGCTACACCTTC.

V usage is TRBV9 and J usage is TRBJ1-5; D is unresolved. The ends were cut back, 2 bases at V and 2 bases at J, with 8 bases in the middle. The length of the CDR3 is 14 residues. Germline CDR1 SGDLS, CDR2 YYNGEE. The CDR3 sequence: CASSVEEGNQPQHF. Here the CDR3 DNA reads TGTGCCAGCAGCGTGGAGGAGGGCAATCAGCCCCAGCATTTT.

The chain has TRBV9 and TRBJ2-3, with 9 bases lining up with TRBD1. J lost 0 bases, V lost 0 bases, and 2 bases had no gene match. CDR1 and CDR2 from the germline V gene are SGDLS and YYNGEE. The CDR3 is 16 residues long. CDR3 loop: CASSVGTGDSTDTQYF. In DNA form, the CDR3 reads TGTGCCAGCAGCGTAGGGACAGGGGATAGCACAGATACGCAGTATTTT.

This clonotype was seen ten or more times. The V and J genes are TRBV12-3 or TRBV12-4 and TRBJ2-7; maybe TRBD1 (7 bases). V was pared by 5 bases and J by 5 bases, with 13 bases between. The CDR3 is 13 amino acids. CDR3 loop: CASSPGGLDEQYF. The CDR3 DNA is TGTGCCAGCAGTCCAGGGGGGCTGGACGAGCAGTACTTC.

This clonotype showed up many times. The CDR3 protein is CASSLGQTNTEAFF. The CDR3, as DNA: TGTGCCAGCAGCCTGGGACAGACGAACACTGAAGCTTTCTTT. The chain joins TRBV7-9 to TRBJ1-1; TRBD1 aligns across 7 bases. V was pared by 5 bases and J by 1 base, with 4 bases of the junction left unmatched. Germline CDR1 reads SEHNR; CDR2 reads FQNEAQ (reference sequence). This CDR3 region has 14 residues.

This clonotype appeared many times. The CDR3 nucleotides read TGTGCCAGCAGTTACATCCGCGGGGGCGAGCAGTACTTC. The encoded protein is CASSYIRGGEQYF. The chain carries TRBV6-5 and TRBJ2-7; 7 positions match TRBD2. J lost 6 bases, V lost 2 bases, and 4 bases had no gene match. Germline-derived CDR1 and CDR2 are MNHEY and SVGAGI. The CDR3 loop spans 13 amino acids.

Many counts were recorded for this clonotype. J is TRBJ1-5 and V is TRBV19; D possibly corresponds to TRBD1 (5 bases). V lost 5 bases and J lost 7, with 18 bases in between. Germline V gene data show CDR1 as LNHDA and CDR2 as SQIVND (reference sequence). The CDR3 is 15 residues long. The CDR3 DNA reads TGTGCCAGTAGTCCAGGGACCGCCCCGAGACAGCCCCAGCATTTT. This codes for CASSPGTAPRQPQHF.

This clonotype was picked up many times. The CDR3 protein is CASSLGTTSGTGELFF. The CDR3 DNA reads TGTGCCAGCAGCTTAGGGACAACTAGCGGCACCGGGGAGCTGTTTTTT. V gene TRBV7-9 combines with J gene TRBJ2-2; 8 bases are a match to TRBD2. J gave up 4 bases and V 1 base, and 5 bases lay outside the gene matches. This CDR3 spans 16 amino acids. Germline CDR1 reads SEHNR; CDR2 reads FQNEAQ (reference sequence).

This clonotype was seen ten or more times. The chain combines TRBV3-1 with TRBJ2-1; D ambiguous. Per germline, CDR1 LGHDT and CDR2 YNNKEL (reference sequence). The CDR3 covers 15 residues. V gave up 0 bases and J gave up 8 bases, with 14 bases separating them. As DNA, the CDR3 is TGTGCCAGCAGCCAAGATTTAACCCTCCGGCATGAGCAGTTCTTC. It encodes CASSQDLTLRHEQFF.

This clonotype has a handful of counts. The chain employs TRBV7-9 and TRBJ2-7; D perhaps matches TRBD2 (6 bases). Germline V CDR1 and CDR2: SEHNR, FQNEAQ (reference sequence). The germline V and J ends were trimmed by 1 base and 2 bases, with 12 bases remaining between them. This CDR3 has 15 amino acids. The DNA of the CDR3 is TGTGCCAGCAGCTTAGTTGGGGGGAGGACCTACGAGCAGTACTTC. It encodes CASSLVGGRTYEQYF.

This clonotype was counted at least ten times. The chain carries TRBV28 and TRBJ2-7, with 9 bases that match TRBD1. V was pared by 10 bases and J by 0 bases, with 34 bases of the junction left unmatched. CDR3 length: 23 amino acids. Germline V gene lookup returns CDR1 MDHEN and CDR2 SYDVKM. The CDR3 nucleotides read TGTGCCACCGTAACTCTACAGGGGGCGAGTCTTTGGGGCGGGGTCACCAGCTCCTACGAGCAGTACTTC. This gives the protein CATVTLQGASLWGGVTSSYEQYF.

The chain has TRBV12-5 and TRBJ1-5, with a weak D call TRBD1 (6 bases). In germline, CDR1 is LGHNT, CDR2 FRNRAP. Trimming removed 9 bases from V and 8 bases from J, with 14 bases in between. The CDR3 consists of 12 residues. This chain's CDR3 is CASGGGEEPQHF. Here the CDR3 DNA reads TGTGCTAGCGGGGGGGGCGAGGAGCCCCAGCATTTT. The whole variable domain, filled in from reference TRBV12-5 and TRBJ1-5, reads DARVTQTPRHKVTEMGQEVTMRCQPILGHNTVFWYRQTMMQGLELLAYFRNRAPLDDSGMPKDRFSAEMPDATLATLKIQPSEPRDSAVYFCASGGGEEPQHFGDGTRLSIL.

At least ten counts were recorded for this clonotype. J is TRBJ2-7 and V is TRBV13, with D unclear. With 0 bases removed from V and 3 bases from J, the gap between germline ends came to 6 bases. The CDR3 is 13 residues long. Germline lookup yields CDR1 PRHDT and CDR2 FYEKMQ (reference sequence). The CDR3, as DNA: TGTGCCAGCAGCTTAGGGGCGAACTACGAGCAGTACTTC. Its translation is CASSLGANYEQYF.

This clonotype occurred many times. This sequence joins TRBV18 and TRBJ2-7; D remains unclear. Germline V CDR1 and CDR2: KGHSH, LQKENI. With 6 bases removed from V and 6 bases from J, the gap between germline ends came to 12 bases. The CDR3 runs to 12 residues. CDR3 nucleotide sequence: TGTGCCAGCTCTTTCCGGACGGGCGAGCAGTACTTC. This codes for CASSFRTGEQYF.

This clonotype has more than one count but fewer than ten. The chain employs TRBV27 and TRBJ2-7, with a possible D match to TRBD1 (5 bases). This CDR3 region has 15 residues. The V gene's germline CDR1 is MNHEY and CDR2 SMNVEV (reference sequence). V lost 6 bases and J 2 bases, leaving 17 bases between the germline ends. The CDR3, as DNA: TGTGCCAGCAGCCTCACAGGCCGTGCCCCCTACGAGCAGTACTTC. It codes for CASSLTGRAPYEQYF.

This clonotype has a handful of counts. The CDR3 protein is CASSEEEGLAGPYTGELFF. The CDR3, as DNA: TGTGCCAGCAGTGAAGAGGAGGGACTAGCGGGTCCGTACACCGGGGAGCTGTTTTTT. The chain carries TRBV6-1 and TRBJ2-2; the match to TRBD2 covers 12 bases. Germline V CDR1 and CDR2: MNHNS, SASEGT. The CDR3 has 19 residues. The V and J ends lost 1 base and 3 bases, in that order; junction bases with no gene match: 9.

Many counts were recorded for this clonotype. The CDR3 protein is CASSLLTGQGSYNEQFF. In nucleotides, the CDR3 is TGTGCCAGCAGCTTATTAACGGGACAGGGCTCCTACAATGAGCAGTTCTTC. The V call is TRBV7-9, the J call TRBJ2-1; 9 positions match TRBD1. The CDR3 consists of 17 residues. The ends lost 2 bases at V and 0 bases at J; junction bases unmatched: 5. From germline, CDR1 is SEHNR and CDR2 FQNEAQ (reference sequence).

This clonotype was seen many times. The chain carries TRBV29-1 and TRBJ1-2; D is uncertain. V was pared by 2 bases and J by 7 bases, with 11 bases between. Germline V gene data show CDR1 as SQVTM and CDR2 as ANQGSEA. This CDR3 contains 12 residues. The CDR3 sequence: CSVEMVKGGYTF. CDR3 in DNA: TGCAGCGTTGAAATGGTTAAGGGTGGCTACACCTTC. Combining the CDR3 with reference TRBV29-1 and TRBJ1-2 gives the whole variable domain SAVISQKPSRDICQRGTSLTIQCQVDSQVTMMFWYRQQPGQSLTLIATANQGSEATYESGFVIDKFPISRPNLTFSTLTVSNMSPEDSSIYLCSVEMVKGGYTFGSGTRLTVV.

This clonotype was seen many times. This sequence joins TRBV2 and TRBJ1-5; TRBD1 aligns across 9 bases. The junction had 8 bases not matched to a gene; V was cut back by 4 bases and J by 10 bases. Germline CDR1 SNHLY, CDR2 FYNNEI. The CDR3 totals 14 residues. The CDR3 sequence: CASSVRDRAVPQHF. For the CDR3, the DNA is TGTGCCAGCAGTGTCCGGGACAGGGCGGTTCCCCAGCATTTT.

This clonotype was observed at least ten times. The rearrangement links TRBV6-6 to TRBJ2-7; TRBD2 aligns across 9 bases. The CDR3 is made up of 14 amino acids. Germline V gene data show CDR1 as MNHNY and CDR2 as SVGAGI (reference sequence). J gave up 6 bases and V 2 bases, and 5 bases lay outside the gene matches. The DNA for the CDR3 is TGTGCCAGCAGTTACCTAGGACTAGCGAGCGAGCAGTACTTC. Encoded protein: CASSYLGLASEQYF.

This clonotype occurred a few times. The rearrangement uses TRBV19 and TRBJ2-5; the match to TRBD2 covers 9 bases. Per the germline V gene, CDR1 is LNHDA and CDR2 is SQIVND (reference sequence). The CDR3 length is 15 residues. Trimming at V came to 7 bases and at J to 0 bases, leaving 6 bases not matched to a gene. DNA for the CDR3: TGTGCCAGTAAGCGGCGGGGGGGGGACCAAGAGACCCAGTACTTC. Translation: CASKRRGGDQETQYF.

This chain connects TRBV19 to TRBJ2-5; no definite D call. This CDR3 has 13 residues. The V and J ends lost 1 base and 5 bases respectively, with 8 bases between them. Germline V gives CDR1 LNHDA, CDR2 SQIVND (reference sequence). The CDR3 DNA reads TGTGCCAGTAGTATAGTCCTCTGGGAGACCCAGTACTTC. It translates to CASSIVLWETQYF.

This clonotype was observed at least ten times. The chain combines TRBV5-6 with TRBJ2-5; 9 bases are a match to TRBD1. V lost 4 bases to trimming and J lost 5 bases; unmatched junction nucleotides: 6. The V gene's germline CDR1 is SGHDT and CDR2 YYEEEE. The CDR3 extends over 14 amino acids. CDR3 nucleotides: TGTGCCAGCAGCGGGGGGACAGGGATTGAGACCCAGTACTTC. Encoded protein: CASSGGTGIETQYF.

The chain carries TRBV20-1 and TRBJ2-7, with a weak D call TRBD2 (6 bases). V was clipped by 1 base and J by 0 bases, with 10 bases between them. The CDR3 sequence is 14 residues long. Germline loops: CDR1 DFQATT, CDR2 SNEGSKA (reference sequence). CDR3 in DNA: TGCAGTGCTAGAGGCGACGGGAGCTCCTACGAGCAGTACTTC. Translating it yields CSARGDGSSYEQYF.

This clonotype was recorded at least ten times. This chain's CDR3 is CASSQGWAKNIQYF. CDR3 nucleotides: TGTGCCAGCTCTCAGGGCTGGGCCAAAAACATTCAGTACTTC. The rearrangement links TRBV2 to TRBJ2-4, with a possible D match to TRBD1 (5 bases). V was cut by 8 bases and J by 1 base, with 12 bases left in between. The CDR3 spans 14 residues. CDR1 and CDR2 (germline): SNHLY, FYNNEI.

In this sample, this clonotype turned up many times. The chain recombines TRBV11-2 with TRBJ2-3; a possible D gene is TRBD1 (7 bases). This CDR3 is 16 amino acids long. Germline assignment: CDR1 SGHAT and CDR2 FQNNGV. V was cut by 5 bases and J by 1 base, with 16 bases left in between. The CDR3 nucleotides are TGTGCCAGCAGCACTTACAGGGGAGGACGCACAGATACGCAGTATTTT. Its protein is CASSTYRGGRTDTQYF.

The chain links TRBV5-1 to TRBJ1-1; 7 positions match TRBD1. CDR3 length equals 14 residues. CDR1 SGHRS and CDR2 YFSETQ come from the germline V gene. Unmatched junction bases numbered 2, after V lost 0 bases and J lost 3 bases. The CDR3 loop is CASSLGDRDTEAFF. The CDR3 nucleotides are TGCGCCAGCAGCTTGGGGGACAGAGACACTGAAGCTTTCTTT.